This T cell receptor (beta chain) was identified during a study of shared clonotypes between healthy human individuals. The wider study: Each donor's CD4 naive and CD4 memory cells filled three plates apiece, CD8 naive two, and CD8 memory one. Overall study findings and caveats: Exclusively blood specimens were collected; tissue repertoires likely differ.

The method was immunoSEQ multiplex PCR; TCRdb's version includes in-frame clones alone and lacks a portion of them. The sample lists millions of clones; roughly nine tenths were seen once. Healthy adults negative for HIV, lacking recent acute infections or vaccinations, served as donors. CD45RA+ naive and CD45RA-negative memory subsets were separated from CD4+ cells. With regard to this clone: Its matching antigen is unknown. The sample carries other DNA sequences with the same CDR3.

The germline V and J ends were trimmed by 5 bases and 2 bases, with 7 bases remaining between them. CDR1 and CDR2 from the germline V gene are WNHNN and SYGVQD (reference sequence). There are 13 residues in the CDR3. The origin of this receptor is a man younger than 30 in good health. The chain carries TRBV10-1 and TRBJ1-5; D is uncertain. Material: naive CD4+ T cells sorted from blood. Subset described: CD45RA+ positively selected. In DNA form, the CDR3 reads TGCGCCAGCAGTCCCAGCGGCAATCAGCCCCAGCATTTT. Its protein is CASSPSGNQPQHF.